A single sample gave rise to the 9 T cell receptor beta chains below, sequenced in a study of T cell responses to AZD1222 COVID-19 vaccine. Repertoires were generated with immunoSEQ multiplex PCR, while TCRdb's copy carries only in-frame clones and drops some. The data hold about 150,000 clones, with more than 90% observed a single time. The specimen was peripheral blood, collected on day 0 of AZD1222 vaccination. All receptors come from an adult in good health.

The CDR3 protein is CAIRYTDGENTEAFF. The CDR3 nucleotides are TGTGCCATCAGATATACCGACGGGGAGAACACTGAAGCTTTCTTT. This chain joins TRBV10-3 and TRBJ1-1; D not certain. In germline, CDR1 is ENHRY, CDR2 SYGVKD. This CDR3 spans 15 amino acids. Trimming left V 6 bases short and J 1 base short, with 15 bases between.

The J gene is TRBJ2-7, the V gene TRBV12-5; 11 bases line up with TRBD2. This CDR3 has 14 amino acids. Trimming removed 6 bases from V and 7 bases from J; junction bases left unmatched: 8. Germline V gene lookup returns CDR1 LGHNT and CDR2 FRNRAP. The CDR3 sequence: CASGPSGRFREQYF. The CDR3 bases are TGTGCTAGTGGCCCTAGCGGGAGGTTTAGGGAGCAGTACTTC.

This rearrangement joins TRBV3-1 (or the pseudogene TRBV3-2) to TRBJ1-2; D gene uncertain. CDR1 and CDR2 (germline): LGHDT, YNNKEL (reference sequence). Trimming took 3 bases from V and 4 from J, leaving 18 bases between them. The CDR3 length is 16 residues. The DNA for the CDR3 is TGTGCCAGCAGCCAGGGCCCCTTAATTCCCGTCTATGGCTACACCTTC. This gives the protein CASSQGPLIPVYGYTF.

This sequence joins TRBV29-1 and TRBJ1-2; 7 bases map to TRBD1. Trimming cost V 7 bases and J 2 bases; bases outside gene matches: 10. CDR3 length: 14 residues. The germline V gene encodes CDR1 SQVTM and CDR2 ANQGSEA. For the CDR3, the DNA is TGCAGCGCTACGACAGGGAGTGGCAACTATGGCTACACCTTC. Amino acids: CSATTGSGNYGYTF.

The gene calls are TRBV6-1 and TRBJ1-3, with a possible D match to TRBD1 (6 bases). This CDR3 is built from 12 residues. Per germline, CDR1 MNHNS and CDR2 SASEGT. V gave up 9 bases and J gave up 8 bases, with 14 bases separating them. The CDR3 is CASTTGKYTIYF. The CDR3 DNA follows: TGTGCCAGTACCACAGGGAAATACACCATATATTTT.

The rearrangement uses TRBV5-1 and TRBJ1-4; possibly TRBD1 for D (5 bases). The CDR3 runs 15 residues. Germline V gene data show CDR1 as SGHRS and CDR2 as YFSETQ. Trimming shortened V by 0 bases and J by 7 bases, and 13 bases separated the two germline ends. The CDR3 region has the DNA TGCGCCAGCAGCTTGGAACCCGCAGGGTCTGAAAAACTGTTTTTT. Translation: CASSLEPAGSEKLFF.

The rearrangement links TRBV10-1 to TRBJ2-5, with D possibly called TRBD1 or TRBD2 (5 bases each). There are 13 residues in the CDR3. CDR1 is WNHNN, CDR2 SYGVQD, per germline (reference sequence). Trimming cost V 6 bases and J 7 bases, with 15 bases left between them. CDR3 DNA: TGCGCCAGCAGGGGGGACCCGAGGGGGACCCAGTACTTC. Translated: CASRGDPRGTQYF.

This clone was counted only a few times. The V call is TRBV29-1, the J call TRBJ1-1, with no clear D. The CDR3 sequence is 12 residues long. Trimming took off 7 bases at V and 0 bases at J, with 9 bases between the two ends. The germline CDR1 and CDR2 sequences are SQVTM and ANQGSEA. DNA for the CDR3: TGCAGCGGTGGGCACGTGAACACTGAAGCTTTCTTT. It translates to CSGGHVNTEAFF. The full variable domain, rest sourced from reference TRBV29-1 and TRBJ1-1, is SAVISQKPSRDICQRGTSLTIQCQVDSQVTMMFWYRQQPGQSLTLIATANQGSEATYESGFVIDKFPISRPNLTFSTLTVSNMSPEDSSIYLCSGGHVNTEAFFGQGTRLTVV.

The chain has TRBV11-1 and TRBJ2-3; D possibly corresponds to TRBD1 (6 bases). The CDR3 spans 13 residues. CDR1 and CDR2 (germline): SGHAT, FQDESV (reference sequence). V lost 5 bases and J lost 7, with 13 bases in between. This CDR3 reads CASSRRQAHTQYF. CDR3 bases: TGTGCCAGCAGCCGAAGACAGGCACATACGCAGTATTTT.